Shown below are 3 T cell receptor beta chains from a single sample sequenced in a study of blood T cells in healthy people across ages. Primers used in a second PCR of about 7 to 12 cycles were a sample-barcoded 5' primer and a J-beta primer mix. MiXCR, applied by TCRdb to the 5' RACE reads, yields one record per CDR3 protein. The sample has 600,000 or so distinct CDR3 sequences, more than 20% seen once. Sequences were obtained from blood. These receptors were collected from a man between 65 and 79 years old in good health.

This clonotype was observed at least ten times. The rearrangement joins TRBV28 to TRBJ2-5; D uncertain. V was trimmed by 8 bases and J by 1 base, leaving 14 bases between them. Germline CDR1 is MDHEN and CDR2 is SYDVKM. This CDR3 has 14 amino acids. CDR3 residues: CASSRRQVQETQYF. The CDR3 DNA reads TGTGCCAGCTCTCGACGCCAGGTCCAAGAGACCCAGTACTTC.

This chain connects TRBV4-3 to TRBJ2-3; 7 bases line up with TRBD1. The CDR3 sequence is 15 residues long. With V trimmed by 0 bases and J by 6 bases, 6 bases remained unmatched. Germline CDR1 and CDR2: LGHNA and YSLEER. In DNA, the CDR3 is TGCGCCAGCAGCCAAGAGGTTAGGGGGCGGGATACGCAGTATTTT. Translating it yields CASSQEVRGRDTQYF.

This rearrangement joins TRBV29-1 to TRBJ1-4; unclear D gene. Germline lookup yields CDR1 SQVTM and CDR2 ANQGSEA. The CDR3 sequence is 12 residues long. Trimming stripped 4 bases from V and 6 bases from J, with 9 bases between. Written as DNA, the CDR3 is TGCAGCGTTGGAACATCAGATGAAAAACTGTTTTTT. It codes for CSVGTSDEKLFF.